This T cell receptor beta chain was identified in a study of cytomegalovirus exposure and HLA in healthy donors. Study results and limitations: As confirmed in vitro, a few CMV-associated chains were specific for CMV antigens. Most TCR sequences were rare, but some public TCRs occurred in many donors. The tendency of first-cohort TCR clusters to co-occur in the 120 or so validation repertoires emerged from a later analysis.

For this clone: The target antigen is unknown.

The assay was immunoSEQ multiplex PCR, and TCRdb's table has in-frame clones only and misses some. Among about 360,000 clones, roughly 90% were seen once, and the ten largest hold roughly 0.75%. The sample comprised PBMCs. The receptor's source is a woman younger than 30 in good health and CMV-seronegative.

This CDR3 reads CASGTGAETQYF. The CDR3 DNA is TGTGCCTCCGGGACAGGGGCCGAGACCCAGTACTTC. The gene calls are TRBV30 and TRBJ2-5; TRBD1 matches at 10 bases. The germline gives CDR1 GTSNPN, CDR2 SVGIG (reference sequence). CDR3 size: 12 residues. Trimming at V came to 7 bases and at J to 5 bases, leaving 4 bases not matched to a gene.